The 15 T cell receptor beta chains below all came from one sample that was sequenced in a study of cytomegalovirus exposure and HLA in healthy donors. Primers: 60 Vbeta forward and 13 Jbeta reverse. Here immunoSEQ multiplex PCR was the method, and the copy in TCRdb shows in-frame clones only, minus some. The sample yields 95,000 to 100,000 clones, under 80% seen once. The sequenced sample consisted of PBMCs. These receptors were taken from a man aged 40-55 years in good health and CMV-seronegative.

The chain is built from TRBV30 and TRBJ1-1, with 7 bases aligning to TRBD1. The CDR3 contains 15 residues. Germline CDR1 and CDR2: GTSNPN and SVGIG (reference sequence). J gave up 3 bases and V 5 bases, and 12 bases lay outside the gene matches. The CDR3 DNA reads as TGTGCCTGGGAGGGGACCGTACAGGGGTACACTGAAGCTTTCTTT. Its protein product is CAWEGTVQGYTEAFF.

This sequence joins TRBV2 and TRBJ1-6; possible D gene TRBD1, 5 bases. Germline V gene sequence: CDR1 SNHLY, CDR2 FYNNEI. V was clipped by 7 bases and J by 7 bases, with 11 bases between them. The CDR3 runs to 13 residues. The chain's CDR3 is CASTPGRNSPLHF. As DNA, the CDR3 is TGTGCCAGCACCCCAGGGCGAAATTCACCCCTCCACTTT.

V and J are TRBV9 and TRBJ2-3, with D hard to call. Germline assignment: CDR1 SGDLS and CDR2 YYNGEE. CDR3 size: 15 residues. The V and J ends lost 4 bases and 1 base respectively, with 13 bases between them. The CDR3 sequence: CASSSRLWGTDTQYF. The CDR3 bases are TGTGCCAGCAGCAGTCGACTCTGGGGCACAGATACGCAGTATTTT. Filled out from reference TRBV9 and TRBJ2-3, the complete variable domain reads DSGVTQTPKHLITATGQRVTLRCSPRSGDLSVYWYQQSLDQGLQFLIQYYNGEERAKGNILERFSAQQFPDLHSELNLSSLELGDSALYFCASSSRLWGTDTQYFGPGTRLTVL.

V and J are TRBV27 and TRBJ2-1; 12 nucleotides align to TRBD2. This CDR3 region has 18 residues. V shed 3 bases, J shed 0 bases, and the junction held 6 bases outside the gene matches. Germline values: CDR1 MNHEY, CDR2 SMNVEV (reference sequence). The CDR3 is CASSFRLAGVFSYNEQFF. CDR3 nucleotides: TGTGCCAGCAGTTTCCGACTAGCGGGGGTTTTCTCCTACAATGAGCAGTTCTTC.

V is TRBV5-1 and J is TRBJ1-2, with TRBD1 as a possible D gene (6 bases). The length of the CDR3 is 13 residues. V lost 1 base, J lost 7 bases, and 11 bases lay in between. Germline V gene sequence: CDR1 SGHRS, CDR2 YFSETQ. The CDR3 spells CASSLSQGFGYTF. The CDR3 DNA reads as TGCGCCAGCAGCTTGTCACAGGGCTTTGGCTACACCTTC.

The J gene is TRBJ2-3, the V gene TRBV7-8; no clear D gene. Looked up from germline, CDR1 is SGHVS and CDR2 is FQNEAQ. With 5 bases removed from V and 1 base from J, the gap between germline ends came to 4 bases. The CDR3 loop spans 12 amino acids. In DNA form, the CDR3 reads TGTGCCAGCAGCCGGGGCACAGATACGCAGTATTTT. Residues: CASSRGTDTQYF.

This clone is categorized as medium-sized. V is TRBV4-3 and J is TRBJ1-3, with no clear D. The CDR3 is made up of 16 amino acids. Germline CDR1 is LGHNA and CDR2 is YSLEER. The ends were cut back, 1 base at V and 4 bases at J, with 14 bases in the middle. The CDR3 bases are TGCGCCAGCAGCCAAGGTCCTAAAACCCCCGGAAACACCATATATTTT. Amino acid sequence: CASSQGPKTPGNTIYF.

The chain links TRBV30 to TRBJ1-6; D is ambiguous. There are 18 residues in the CDR3. Germline V CDR1 and CDR2: GTSNPN, SVGIG (reference sequence). V was clipped by 7 bases and J by 1 base, with 23 bases between them. CDR3 amino acids: CASRAGSGVESYNSPLHF. CDR3 nucleotides: TGTGCCTCGAGGGCCGGGTCGGGAGTAGAGTCCTATAATTCACCCCTCCACTTT. Looking up the rest from reference TRBV30 and TRBJ1-6 gives the full variable domain: SQTIHQWPATLVQPVGSPLSLECTVEGTSNPNLYWYRQAAGRGLQLLFYSVGIGQISSEVPQNLSASRPQDRQFILSSKKLLLSDSGFYLCASRAGSGVESYNSPLHFGNGTRLTVT.

The rearrangement uses TRBV15 and TRBJ1-1, with TRBD1 matching 7 bases. This CDR3 is built from 14 residues. V lost 5 bases and J lost 0; bases outside the gene matches: 3. CDR1 is LNHNV and CDR2 is YYDKDF in the germline V gene (reference sequence). This CDR3 reads CATSGDRLNTEAFF. The CDR3 DNA is TGTGCCACCAGCGGGGACAGACTGAACACTGAAGCTTTCTTT.

The V gene is TRBV7-2, the J gene TRBJ2-3; 10 bases map to TRBD2. V was clipped by 2 bases and J by 4 bases; unmatched bases: 3. The CDR3 runs to 15 residues. Germline V gives CDR1 SGHTA, CDR2 FQGNSA. CDR3 sequence (DNA): TGTGCCAGCAGCTTAAGCGGGGGGGATGCAGATACGCAGTATTTT. The encoded protein is CASSLSGGDADTQYF.

The chain combines TRBV7-9 with TRBJ1-2; D might be TRBD1 (6 bases). Germline V lookup: CDR1 SEHNR, CDR2 FQNEAQ (reference sequence). Trimming took 0 bases from V and 5 from J, leaving 16 bases between them. The CDR3 is made up of 16 amino acids. The CDR3: CASSLAIYRDDYGYTF. In nucleotides, the CDR3 is TGTGCCAGCAGCTTAGCCATTTACAGGGATGATTATGGCTACACCTTC.

V usage is TRBV6-5 and J usage is TRBJ2-7; TRBD1 agrees at 10 bases. The length of the CDR3 is 15 residues. From germline, CDR1 is MNHEY and CDR2 SVGAGI. V was clipped by 4 bases and J by 1 base; unmatched bases: 4. For the CDR3, the DNA is TGTGCCAGCAGTTCAAGGACAGGGGGATCCTACGAGCAGTACTTC. Translation: CASSSRTGGSYEQYF.

This clone was recorded only once. This chain joins TRBV7-8 and TRBJ1-4; 7 bases agree with TRBD1. CDR3 length: 15 residues. Germline assignment: CDR1 SGHVS and CDR2 FQNEAQ. The V segment lost 5 bases and the J segment 8 bases; nucleotides outside the gene matches: 11. The CDR3 region has the DNA TGTGCCAGCAGCCCCCTTCGGGACAGAAGGGAAAAACTGTTTTTT. Translated: CASSPLRDRREKLFF.

The chain joins TRBV5-4 to TRBJ1-3, with TRBD1 as a possible D gene (5 bases). The ends were cut back, 10 bases at V and 2 bases at J, with 22 bases in the middle. The CDR3 runs 16 residues. Germline CDR1 reads SGHNT; CDR2 reads YYREEE (reference sequence). Written as DNA, the CDR3 is TGTGCCTGGGGGGAAGGGGCCATCACGACTGGAAACACCATATATTTT. The encoded protein is CAWGEGAITTGNTIYF.

This chain joins TRBV11-3 and TRBJ2-5, with 14 bases aligning to TRBD2. Germline CDR1 is SGHNT and CDR2 is YENEEA. V lost 5 bases and J lost 4; bases outside the gene matches: 6. The CDR3 covers 16 residues. The CDR3 nucleotides are TGTGCCAGCAGCCCCGGGACTAGCGGGAGAGGAGAGACCCAGTACTTC. Its translation is CASSPGTSGRGETQYF.